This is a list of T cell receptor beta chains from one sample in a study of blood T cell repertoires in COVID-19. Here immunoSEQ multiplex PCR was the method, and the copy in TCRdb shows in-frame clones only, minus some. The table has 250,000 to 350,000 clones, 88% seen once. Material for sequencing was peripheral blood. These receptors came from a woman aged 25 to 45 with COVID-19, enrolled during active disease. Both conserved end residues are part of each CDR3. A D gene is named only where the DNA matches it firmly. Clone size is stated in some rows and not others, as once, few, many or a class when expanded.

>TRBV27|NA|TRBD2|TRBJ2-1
TGTGCCAGCAGTTTATCCCCGGGACTAGCGGGTTACAATGAGCAGTTCTTC
CASSLSPGLAGYNEQFF
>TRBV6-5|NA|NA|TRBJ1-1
TGTGCCAGCACAGGACAAAACACTGAAGCTTTCTTT
CASTGQNTEAFF
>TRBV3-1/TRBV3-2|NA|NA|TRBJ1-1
TGTGCCAGCAGCCAAGCCGGGGACACTGAAGCTTTCTTT
CASSQAGDTEAFF
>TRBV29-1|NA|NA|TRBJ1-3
TGCAGCGTTCGAGGGAGAAACGGAAACACCATATATTTT
CSVRGRNGNTIYF
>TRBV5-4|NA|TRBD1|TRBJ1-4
TGTGCCAGCAGTTATGACAGGGGTAATGAAAAACTGTTTTTT
CASSYDRGNEKLFF
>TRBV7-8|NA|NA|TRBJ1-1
TGTGCCAGCAGTCCCGCGGGGGGCACTGAAGCTTTCTTT
CASSPAGGTEAFF
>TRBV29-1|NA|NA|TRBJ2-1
TGCAGCGTTGGACTGAGCTCCTACAATGAGCAGTTCTTC
CSVGLSSYNEQFF
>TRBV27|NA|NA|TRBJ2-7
TGTGCCAGCAGGGTGAGGGTTCAGGCCCCCGAGCAGTACTTC
CASRVRVQAPEQYF
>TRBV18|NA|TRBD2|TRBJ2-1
TGTGCCAGCTCACCCGCTAGCGGGAGGGCGGGGAATGAGCAGTTCTTC
CASSPASGRAGNEQFF
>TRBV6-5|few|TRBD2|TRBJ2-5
TGTGCCAGCAGTCTTACTAGCGGGAGAAGAGAGACCCAGTACTTC
CASSLTSGRRETQYF
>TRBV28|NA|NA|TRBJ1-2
TGTGCCAGCACCCTTATCGCGGGGCACGGCTACACCTTC
CASTLIAGHGYTF
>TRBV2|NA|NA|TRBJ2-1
TGTGCCAGTACGGAGAATGAGCAGTTCTTC
CASTENEQFF
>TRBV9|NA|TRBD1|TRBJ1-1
TGTGCCAGCAGCGTAGGGACAGGGAGCACTGAAGCTTTCTTT
CASSVGTGSTEAFF
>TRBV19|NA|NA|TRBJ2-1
TGTGCCAGTAGTGACCGACCGGGCAATGAGCAGTTCTTC
CASSDRPGNEQFF
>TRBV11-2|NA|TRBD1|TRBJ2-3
TGTGCCAGCACAGACAGGGTTTTGGAAGATACGCAGTATTTT
CASTDRVLEDTQYF
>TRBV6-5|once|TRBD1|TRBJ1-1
TGTGCCAGCAGTTACACCATTACAGGGGGCACTGAAGCTTTCTTT
CASSYTITGGTEAFF
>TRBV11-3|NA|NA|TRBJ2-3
TGTGCCAGCAGCCTCAGTCAGTGGGATACGCAGTATTTT
CASSLSQWDTQYF
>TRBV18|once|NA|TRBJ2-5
TGTGCCAGCTCACTGGACATGGATGAGACCCAGTACTTC
CASSLDMDETQYF
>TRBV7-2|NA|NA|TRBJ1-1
TGTGCCAGCAGCTTACTCAGGGAGGCTGAAGCTTTCTTT
CASSLLREAEAFF
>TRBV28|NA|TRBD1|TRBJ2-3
TGTGCCAGCAGTTCCAACAGGGGGCGCCCCCAAGATACGCAGTATTTT
CASSSNRGRPQDTQYF
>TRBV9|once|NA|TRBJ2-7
TGTGCCAGCAGCGTAGGTCACAGCCTTAATACCTACGAGCAGTACTTC
CASSVGHSLNTYEQYF